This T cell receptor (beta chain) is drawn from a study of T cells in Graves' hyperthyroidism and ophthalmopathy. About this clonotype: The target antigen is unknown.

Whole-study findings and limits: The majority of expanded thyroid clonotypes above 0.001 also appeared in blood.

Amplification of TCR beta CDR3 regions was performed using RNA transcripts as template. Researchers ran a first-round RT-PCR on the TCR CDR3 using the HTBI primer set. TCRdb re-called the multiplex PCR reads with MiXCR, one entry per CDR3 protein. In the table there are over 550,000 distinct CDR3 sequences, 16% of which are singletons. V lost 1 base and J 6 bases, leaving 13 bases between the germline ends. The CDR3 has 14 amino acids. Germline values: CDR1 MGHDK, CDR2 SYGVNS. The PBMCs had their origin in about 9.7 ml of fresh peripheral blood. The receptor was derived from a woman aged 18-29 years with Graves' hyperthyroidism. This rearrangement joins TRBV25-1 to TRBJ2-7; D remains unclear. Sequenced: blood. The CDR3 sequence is CASSEWAARSEQYF. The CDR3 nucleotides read TGTGCCAGCAGTGAATGGGCAGCCAGGAGCGAGCAGTACTTC.